One sample yielded the 30 T cell receptor beta chains listed below, sequenced in a study of T cells expressing NK-cell markers. TCRdb reprocessed the 5' RACE reads and reports one entry per CDR3 protein, with no DNA. This sample's table reports about 390,000 distinct CDR3 sequences. Source material: blood T cells: a sorted CD56 or NKG2C T cell subset, CD4+ or CD8+ T cells, or bulk PBMC T cells (not recorded which). These receptors were taken from a woman in her 50s in good health.

The V gene is TRBV24-1, the J gene TRBJ2-1; TCRdb's assignment of TRBD2 cannot be checked, as there is no DNA. The CDR3 contains 19 residues. The germline gives CDR1 KGHDR, CDR2 SFDVKD. The CDR3 region is CATSDLRAGGPSGHNEQFF.

The rearrangement uses TRBV6-5 and TRBJ1-2. CDR3 length: 17 residues. The germline V gene has CDR1 MNHEY and CDR2 SVGAGI. The CDR3 sequence is CASSYSGRESVRYGYTF.

The gene calls are TRBV7-9 and TRBJ2-2; TCRdb outputs TRBD2, but without DNA this stays unchecked. This CDR3 region has 15 residues. Germline V CDR1 and CDR2: SEHNR, FQNEAQ (reference sequence). The CDR3: CASSPPWVNTGELFF.

This chain connects TRBV20-1 to TRBJ2-7. This CDR3 comprises 13 residues. Germline V gene sequence: CDR1 DFQATT, CDR2 SNEGSKA (reference sequence). CDR3 residues: CSASQASTFGQYF.

The chain carries TRBV10-3 and TRBJ1-2; TCRdb picks TRBD1, but there is no DNA to check that call. There are 16 residues in the CDR3. The germline V gene encodes CDR1 ENHRY and CDR2 SYGVKD. CDR3 sequence reads: CAIRPFSGQGMYGYTF.

V and J are TRBV7-9 and TRBJ2-1; TCRdb names TRBD1, which stays unverified in the absence of DNA. This CDR3 has 18 residues. Germline V CDR1 and CDR2: SEHNR, FQNEAQ (reference sequence). CDR3 sequence: CASSPAALGRQAYNEQFF.

The chain is built from TRBV12-3 or TRBV12-4 and TRBJ1-1. The CDR3 is made up of 15 amino acids. CDR3: CASSFFPASSTEAFF.

The V call is TRBV5-1, the J call TRBJ1-1; checking the TCRdb D call of TRBD1 is not possible without DNA. The germline gives CDR1 SGHRS, CDR2 YFSETQ. This CDR3 region has 13 residues. CDR3 protein: CASSLGGDPRAFF.

V usage is TRBV7-9 and J usage is TRBJ2-1; the D gene TCRdb calls, TRBD2, cannot be checked with no DNA. Per the germline V gene, CDR1 is SEHNR and CDR2 is FQNEAQ (reference sequence). CDR3 length: 17 residues. The CDR3 sequence: CASTPLWGSGRYGEQFF.

The chain employs TRBV29-1 and TRBJ2-1; no DNA is available, so the TRBD1 call from TCRdb remains unchecked. Germline CDR1 is SQVTM and CDR2 is ANQGSEA. The CDR3 loop spans 18 amino acids. The CDR3 loop is CSVVGTRGGLVSYNEQFF.

The V gene is TRBV5-1, the J gene TRBJ2-3; TCRdb picks TRBD1, but there is no DNA to check that call. The CDR3 consists of 14 residues. Germline loops: CDR1 SGHRS, CDR2 YFSETQ. CDR3 residues: CASRRDSSTDTQYF.

The rearrangement links TRBV20-1 to TRBJ1-5. CDR1 DFQATT and CDR2 SNEGSKA come from the germline V gene (reference sequence). The CDR3 has 14 amino acids. The CDR3 sequence is CSARGGTGSQPQHF.

This rearrangement joins TRBV20-1 to TRBJ2-5; the D call of TRBD2 rests on TCRdb alone, since no DNA is present to check it. From germline, CDR1 is DFQATT and CDR2 SNEGSKA (reference sequence). CDR3 size: 14 residues. CDR3 loop: CSARAVTSLETQYF.

V usage is TRBV24-1 and J usage is TRBJ1-1. This CDR3 comprises 14 residues. Per germline, CDR1 KGHDR and CDR2 SFDVKD. This chain's CDR3 is CATSEKGQNTEAFF.

This sequence joins TRBV4-1 and TRBJ2-3; TCRdb's assignment of TRBD2 cannot be checked, as there is no DNA. The CDR3 sequence is 16 residues long. Germline CDR1 MGHRA, CDR2 YSYEKL. This CDR3 is CASSQPSGSSTDTQYF.

The chain employs TRBV5-5 and TRBJ2-2; as DNA is missing, the TRBD2 call by TCRdb cannot be tested. Germline values: CDR1 SGHKS, CDR2 YYEKEE (reference sequence). This CDR3 region has 16 residues. CDR3 residues: CASSLGAGTSGGELFF.

The chain has TRBV14 and TRBJ2-1; the TCRdb call, TRBD1, lacks DNA for checking. Germline lookup yields CDR1 SGHDN and CDR2 FVKESK. The CDR3 totals 18 residues. CDR3 residues: CASSQGSRSRGLHNEQFF.

The chain employs TRBV10-2 and TRBJ2-7; checking the TCRdb D call of TRBD1 is not possible without DNA. The V gene's germline CDR1 is WSHSY and CDR2 SAAADI. The CDR3 totals 12 residues. The CDR3 sequence: CASSPGAVEQYF.

The CDR3 loop is CSVVVRGLFNTQYF. J is TRBJ2-3 and V is TRBV29-1; without DNA, the TCRdb call of TRBD2 cannot be checked. The CDR3 is 14 residues long. In germline, CDR1 is SQVTM, CDR2 ANQGSEA.

The rearrangement joins TRBV12-3 or TRBV12-4 to TRBJ2-1; TCRdb returns TRBD2, unconfirmable since there is no DNA. The CDR3 loop spans 15 amino acids. The CDR3 loop is CASSLLAGGPNEQFF.

The chain combines TRBV4-1 with TRBJ2-5; TCRdb outputs TRBD2, but without DNA this stays unchecked. The CDR3 totals 16 residues. Germline V lookup: CDR1 MGHRA, CDR2 YSYEKL. This CDR3 reads CASSLSRAGAGETQYF.

The rearrangement joins TRBV6-5 to TRBJ2-1; TCRdb lists TRBD1, though no DNA is available to test this call. The germline V gene encodes CDR1 MNHEY and CDR2 SVGAGI. The CDR3 has 17 residues. CDR3 loop: CASSYVGLPSSYNEQFF.

The gene calls are TRBV7-3 and TRBJ2-2; TCRdb names TRBD2, which stays unverified in the absence of DNA. This CDR3 has 15 amino acids. Germline assignment: CDR1 SGHTA and CDR2 FQGTGA. The CDR3 reads CASRSGTTDTGELFF.

V and J are TRBV5-1 and TRBJ2-5. This CDR3 region has 17 residues. Germline-derived CDR1 and CDR2 are SGHRS and YFSETQ. The CDR3 loop reads CASSLARGGRGQETQYF. The full variable domain, with the rest looked up from reference TRBV5-1 and TRBJ2-5, is KAGVTQTPRYLIKTRGQQVTLSCSPISGHRSVSWYQQTPGQGLQFLFEYFSETQRNKGNFPGRFSGRQFSNSRSEMNVSTLELGDSALYLCASSLARGGRGQETQYFGPGTRLLVL.

The chain joins TRBV5-5 to TRBJ2-1; TCRdb indicates TRBD1, and absent DNA this call remains unverified. The CDR3 extends over 13 amino acids. Germline CDR1 reads SGHKS; CDR2 reads YYEKEE (reference sequence). The CDR3 sequence: CASIRGELDEQFF.

CDR3 sequence reads: CASSLFLNEKLFF. The chain employs TRBV12-3 or TRBV12-4 and TRBJ1-4. The CDR3 spans 13 residues.

The chain employs TRBV5-4 and TRBJ2-1. Germline V gives CDR1 SGHNT, CDR2 YYREEE (reference sequence). CDR3 length: 12 amino acids. The CDR3 sequence is CASSWGLAEQFF. The full variable domain, completed using reference TRBV5-4 and TRBJ2-1, is ETGVTQSPTHLIKTRGQQVTLRCSSQSGHNTVSWYQQALGQGPQFIFQYYREEENGRGNFPPRFSGLQFPNYSSELNVNALELDDSALYLCASSWGLAEQFFGPGTRLTVL.

The chain recombines TRBV24-1 with TRBJ2-1. The CDR3 sequence is 15 residues long. Germline values: CDR1 KGHDR, CDR2 SFDVKD. The CDR3 sequence is CATSEGYQLKDEQFF.

This chain uses TRBV12-3 or TRBV12-4 with TRBJ2-5; TCRdb proposes TRBD2, but this gene call is untestable without DNA. The CDR3 sequence is 15 residues long. The CDR3 region is CASSLRGTSGETQYF.

The J gene is TRBJ2-3, the V gene TRBV14; TCRdb calls TRBD1, which cannot be checked without DNA. Looked up from germline, CDR1 is SGHDN and CDR2 is FVKESK. The CDR3 totals 16 residues. Here the CDR3 reads CASSHRTGIGTDTQYF.